This TCR beta chain was recorded in a study of OX40 agonist ivuxolimab in advanced cancers. Study-wide context: Three patients showed partial responses: one hepatocellular carcinoma and two cutaneous melanoma cases. The study's findings and limits: On average, CD8+ T cells had more expanded clones than CD4+. Also showing low normalized T-cell clonal expansion were some of the nonresponders.

The method was immunoSEQ multiplex PCR; TCRdb's version includes in-frame clones alone and lacks a portion of them. Counted here are 25,000 to 35,000 clones, about 81% occurring once; the ten biggest clones make up around a fifth. Worth noting for this clone: Its target is unknown.

The TCR sequence derives from an adult with an advanced solid tumor such as melanoma, head and neck, liver or kidney cancer. The sequencing here drew on CD4+ or CD8+ T cells sorted from blood, taken in a trial of the OX40 agonist ivuxolimab.

The CDR3 DNA reads TGTGCCAGCAGCCAAGACGATCTAAATCAGCCCCAGCATTTT. Residues: CASSQDDLNQPQHF. This chain connects TRBV4-2 to TRBJ1-5, with D unclear. Germline CDR1 reads LGHNA; CDR2 reads YNFKEQ. CDR3 size: 14 residues. V was shortened by 0 bases and J by 4 bases, with 7 bases between the two germline ends.